Shown below are 9 T cell receptor beta chains from a single sample sequenced in a study of blood T cells in healthy people across ages (dated by TCRdb to the mid-2010s). The method behind the library was 5' RACE. TCRdb records Illumina HiSeq 2500 as the sequencer. A second PCR of about 7 to 12 cycles was run with a J-beta primer mix and a sample-barcoded 5' primer. TCRdb cleaned the public reads at Q25 with fastp, built clones with MiXCR and kept in-frame beta chains. Rows are unified per CDR3 protein, each entry keeping the most common DNA and genes. The sample contains 800,000 to 950,000 distinct CDR3 sequences, 30% to 45% of them found a single time. Approximately 13% of the sample rests with the top ten. The sequencing input was blood. Receptor source: a man aged 18 to 35 in good health.

The chain carries TRBV12-3 or TRBV12-4 and TRBJ2-5, with D possibly being TRBD2 (6 bases). Trimming cost V 5 bases and J 0 bases, with 19 bases left between them. The CDR3 sequence is 17 residues long. The CDR3: CASSPRSGLVNQETQYF. CDR3 sequence (DNA): TGTGCCAGCAGTCCTCGCTCGGGACTGGTGAACCAAGAGACCCAGTACTTC.

This clonotype has only a few counts. The chain has TRBV4-1 and TRBJ1-1; possible D gene TRBD1, 5 bases. There are 16 residues in the CDR3. V was clipped by 0 bases and J by 6 bases, with 17 bases between them. The V gene's germline CDR1 is MGHRA and CDR2 YSYEKL. CDR3 coding DNA: TGCGCCAGCAGCCAAGAAGGGGCAGGGAGGGGCTCTGAAGCTTTCTTT. Protein product: CASSQEGAGRGSEAFF.

Regarding this clonotype: A much larger clone differs by one base, so this may be a read error. The CDR3 bases are TGTGCCAGCAGTGAAGGAGCGGGGGGGCCGGATGAGCAGTTCTTC. Its protein is CASSEGAGGPDEQFF. This chain connects TRBV6-1 to TRBJ2-1; TRBD2 aligns across 10 bases. Losses at the gene ends were 1 base for V and 8 bases for J; bases not matched to a gene: 5. CDR3 length: 15 amino acids. CDR1 and CDR2 from the germline V gene are MNHNS and SASEGT.

The rearrangement links TRBV4-1 to TRBJ1-2; D is uncertain. The V end was cut by 0 bases, the J end by 1 base, with 9 bases between. The CDR3 spans 15 residues. Germline V gene sequence: CDR1 MGHRA, CDR2 YSYEKL. CDR3 sequence: CASSQEYGSNYGYTF. For the CDR3, the DNA is TGCGCCAGCAGCCAAGAGTATGGCAGTAACTATGGCTACACCTTC.

In this sample, this clonotype turned up a few times. The chain uses TRBV20-1 and TRBJ2-1; 8 bases agree with TRBD2. The CDR3 has 15 amino acids. In germline, CDR1 is DFQATT, CDR2 SNEGSKA (reference sequence). Germline trimming cut 3 bases from V and 6 bases from J; bases unmatched to any gene: 10. The CDR3 is CSASPHQGLVNEQFF. CDR3 DNA: TGCAGTGCTAGTCCCCATCAGGGACTAGTCAATGAGCAGTTCTTC.

This clonotype was seen at least ten times. This chain uses TRBV7-8 with TRBJ1-1; D unclear. This CDR3 has 11 amino acids. CDR1 and CDR2 from the germline V gene are SGHVS and FQNEAQ. Trimming stripped 7 bases from V and 1 base from J, with 4 bases between. CDR3 residues: CASKRNTEAFF. CDR3 in DNA: TGTGCCAGCAAAAGGAACACTGAAGCTTTCTTT.

This rearrangement joins TRBV18 to TRBJ1-1, with unresolved D. In germline, CDR1 is KGHSH, CDR2 LQKENI. The CDR3 covers 15 residues. V shed 4 bases and J shed 0 bases, with 12 bases lying between them. In nucleotides, the CDR3 is TGTGCCAGCTCACGGCGGCCTGACATGAACACTGAAGCTTTCTTT. Residues: CASSRRPDMNTEAFF.

This clonotype showed up just once. The chain is built from TRBV4-2 and TRBJ2-5; 16 bases agree with TRBD2. In germline, CDR1 is LGHNA, CDR2 YNFKEQ. This CDR3 has 21 residues. The ends lost 0 bases at V and 11 bases at J; junction bases unmatched: 21. CDR3 DNA sequence: TGTGCCAGCAGCCAAGAAGTGGGGACTAGCGGGGGGGCGAGATCCTACAATGAGCAGTACTTC. It codes for CASSQEVGTSGGARSYNEQYF.

A note on this clonotype: A read error may be the cause here, since a much bigger clone is one base away. The chain has TRBV12-3 or TRBV12-4 and TRBJ1-2, with a possible D match to TRBD1 (6 bases). The CDR3 runs 16 residues. This CDR3 is CASSRSGDRPVYGYSF. In DNA form, the CDR3 reads TGTGCCAGCAGCCGTTCGGGAGACAGGCCCGTCTATGGCTACAGCTTC.